What follows is one T cell receptor beta chain and its context. These data belong to a study of blood T cell repertoires in COVID-19. Background on the study: Spain, Italy and the United States supplied samples that represented acute and convalescent COVID-19. T cells, B-cell-depleted T cells, or PBMCs provided the cDNA or gDNA that served as material.

The CDR3 contains 17 residues. Germline CDR1 is LGHNA and CDR2 is YNFKEQ. Trimming at V came to 0 bases and at J to 4 bases, leaving 12 bases not matched to a gene. Study processing details: Amplification from reference gene primers served as the basis for estimated nucleated cell counts. The protocol was immunoSEQ multiplex PCR, while the TCRdb copy is restricted to in-frame clones and leaves out a portion. D and trimming come from the DNA, and the V and J calls and clone size come from that table. The sample shows 130,000 to 150,000 clones, 84% of them seen only once. The sequenced sample consisted of peripheral blood. The TCR sequence derives from a human donor in a cohort sampled during active COVID-19. This chain uses TRBV4-2 with TRBJ2-7; TRBD1 agrees at 7 bases. The CDR3 nucleotides read TGTGCCAGCAGCCAAGAGCCTTTGACAGGGTTTTTTTACGAGCAGTACTTC. This codes for CASSQEPLTGFFYEQYF.